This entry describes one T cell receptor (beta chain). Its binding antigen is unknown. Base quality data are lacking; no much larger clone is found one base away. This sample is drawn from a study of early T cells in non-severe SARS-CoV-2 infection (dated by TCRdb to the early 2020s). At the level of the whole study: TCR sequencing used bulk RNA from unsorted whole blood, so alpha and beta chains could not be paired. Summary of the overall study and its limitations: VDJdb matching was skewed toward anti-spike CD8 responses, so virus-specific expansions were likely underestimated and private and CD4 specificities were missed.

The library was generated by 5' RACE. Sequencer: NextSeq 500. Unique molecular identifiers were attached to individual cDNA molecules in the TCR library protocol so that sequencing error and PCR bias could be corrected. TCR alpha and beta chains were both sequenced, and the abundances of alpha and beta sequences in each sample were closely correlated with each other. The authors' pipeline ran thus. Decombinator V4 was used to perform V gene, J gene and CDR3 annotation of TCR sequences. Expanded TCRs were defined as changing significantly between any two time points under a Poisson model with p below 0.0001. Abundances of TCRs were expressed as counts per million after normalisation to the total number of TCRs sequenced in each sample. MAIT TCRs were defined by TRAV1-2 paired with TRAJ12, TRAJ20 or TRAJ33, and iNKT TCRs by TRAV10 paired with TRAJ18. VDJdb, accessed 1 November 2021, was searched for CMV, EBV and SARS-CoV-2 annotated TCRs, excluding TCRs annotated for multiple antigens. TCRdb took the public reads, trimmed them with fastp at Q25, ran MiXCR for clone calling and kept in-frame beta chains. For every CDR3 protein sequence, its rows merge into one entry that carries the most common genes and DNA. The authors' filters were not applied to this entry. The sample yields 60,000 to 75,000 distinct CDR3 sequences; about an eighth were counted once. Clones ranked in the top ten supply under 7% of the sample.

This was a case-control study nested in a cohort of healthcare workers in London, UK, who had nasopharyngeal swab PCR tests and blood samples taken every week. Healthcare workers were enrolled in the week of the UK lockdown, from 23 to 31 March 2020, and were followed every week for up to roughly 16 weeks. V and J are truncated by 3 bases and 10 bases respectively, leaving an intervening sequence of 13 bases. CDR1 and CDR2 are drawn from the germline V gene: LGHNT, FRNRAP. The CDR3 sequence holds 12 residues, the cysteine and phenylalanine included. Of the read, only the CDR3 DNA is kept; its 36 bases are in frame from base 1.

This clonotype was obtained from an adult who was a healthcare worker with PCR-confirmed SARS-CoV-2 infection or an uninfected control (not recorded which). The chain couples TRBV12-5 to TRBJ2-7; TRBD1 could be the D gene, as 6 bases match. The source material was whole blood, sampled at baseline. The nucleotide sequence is TGTGCTAGTGGTTTCCGGGACAACCTACAGTACTTC. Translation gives CASGFRDNLQYF.